These 7 T cell receptor beta chains came from one sample sequenced in a study of blood T cell repertoires in COVID-19. TCRdb's copy holds only in-frame clones and misses some; the assay was immunoSEQ multiplex PCR. The sample lists under 130,000 clones, nearly 90% occurring once. The sequencing sample was made of peripheral blood. Receptor source: a man aged 45-65 years in a cohort sampled during active COVID-19.

This chain joins TRBV28 and TRBJ1-5; no clear D gene. Germline lookup yields CDR1 MDHEN and CDR2 SYDVKM. This CDR3 has 14 residues. Trimming cost V 7 bases and J 7 bases, with 17 bases left between them. The CDR3 loop is CASTPPQITQPQHF. CDR3 bases: TGTGCCAGCACCCCCCCACAGATTACACAGCCCCAGCATTTT.

The V call is TRBV19, the J call TRBJ2-6, with D perhaps TRBD2 (6 bases). The CDR3 is 14 amino acids. Germline V gene lookup returns CDR1 LNHDA and CDR2 SQIVND (reference sequence). V dropped 7 bases and J dropped 3 bases, with 10 bases sitting between them. This CDR3 is CASTAGYGANVLTF. CDR3 nucleotide sequence: TGTGCCAGTACTGCGGGGTATGGGGCCAACGTCCTGACTTTC.

V usage is TRBV29-1 and J usage is TRBJ1-1; D possibly corresponds to TRBD1 (5 bases). The CDR3 sequence is 11 residues long. The V and J ends lost 5 bases and 7 bases respectively, with 11 bases between them. The germline V gene has CDR1 SQVTM and CDR2 ANQGSEA. This CDR3 is CSVMDTGEAFF. The CDR3 DNA reads as TGCAGCGTTATGGACACGGGTGAAGCTTTCTTT. The variable domain in full, with the rest retrieved from reference TRBV29-1 and TRBJ1-1, is SAVISQKPSRDICQRGTSLTIQCQVDSQVTMMFWYRQQPGQSLTLIATANQGSEATYESGFVIDKFPISRPNLTFSTLTVSNMSPEDSSIYLCSVMDTGEAFFGQGTRLTVV.

CDR3 bases: TGTGCCAGCAGCTCACAGGGGGCCTCCTACGAGCAGTACTTC. This codes for CASSSQGASYEQYF. J is TRBJ2-7 and V is TRBV5-4; 9 positions match TRBD1. The CDR3 has 14 residues. The germline gives CDR1 SGHNT, CDR2 YYREEE (reference sequence). V shed 3 bases and J 0 bases; nucleotides not matched to a gene: 1.

The chain couples TRBV5-4 to TRBJ2-2, with D possibly being TRBD2 (6 bases). V lost 4 bases, J lost 4 bases, and 17 bases lay in between. Germline assignment: CDR1 SGHNT and CDR2 YYREEE (reference sequence). The CDR3 loop spans 16 amino acids. CDR3 protein: CASSPPGVPTTGELFF. In DNA form, the CDR3 reads TGTGCCAGCAGCCCCCCGGGGGTCCCGACCACCGGGGAGCTGTTTTTT.

The V and J genes are TRBV2 and TRBJ1-5; a weak D match, TRBD1 (6 bases). The CDR3 totals 15 residues. Per the germline V gene, CDR1 is SNHLY and CDR2 is FYNNEI. The V end was cut by 10 bases, the J end by 1 base, with 17 bases between. DNA for the CDR3: TGTGCCACGCAGGCAGGGGCAATCAGCAATCAGCCCCAGCATTTT. Its translation: CATQAGAISNQPQHF.

The chain joins TRBV18 to TRBJ1-3; unclear D gene. The CDR3 is made up of 15 amino acids. V was cut by 0 bases and J by 4 bases, with 10 bases left in between. The germline V gene encodes CDR1 KGHSH and CDR2 LQKENI. The CDR3 sequence: CASSPPDILGNTIYF. As DNA, the CDR3 is TGTGCCAGCTCACCACCCGACATCTTGGGAAACACCATATATTTT.